The 24 T cell receptor beta chains below come from one sample, sequenced in a study of blood T cell repertoires in COVID-19. The data were produced by immunoSEQ multiplex PCR, yet TCRdb's version contains in-frame clones alone and is incomplete. The table records just over 300,000 clones, around 92% of them present only once. The specimen was peripheral blood. These receptors were taken from a woman in her twenties or thirties with COVID-19, enrolled during active disease.

The CDR3 bases are TGTGCCAGCAGATCCGGGACAGGGGGCCCCGGCGAGCAGTACGTC. Its protein product is CASRSGTGGPGEQYV. The chain joins TRBV28 to TRBJ2-7, with 12 bases aligning to TRBD1. With 6 bases clipped from V and 6 bases from J, the junction kept 9 bases outside the gene matches. This CDR3 has 15 residues. Per the germline V gene, CDR1 is MDHEN and CDR2 is SYDVKM.

The chain links TRBV12-3 or TRBV12-4 to TRBJ2-7; 7 bases agree with TRBD2. Trimming removed 6 bases from V and 4 bases from J; junction bases left unmatched: 3. The CDR3 length is 12 residues. CDR3 coding DNA: TGTGCCAGCAGCCACGGGGGGTACGAGCAGTACGTC. This codes for CASSHGGYEQYV.

This chain connects TRBV1 to TRBJ1-1; the table calls TRBD1, which could not be checked here. TRBV1 is a pseudogene. The CDR3 extends over 19 amino acids. The DNA for the CDR3 is TGCACCAGCAGCCAACCCGTTGACCCCCGGGACAGGGGGACCACTGAAGCTTTCTTT. Its translation: CTSSQPVDPRDRGTTEAFF.

The CDR3, as DNA: TGCGCCAGCAGCTTGGAGGGGGGCTACACCTTC. Its translation: CASSLEGGYTF. The J gene is TRBJ1-2, the V gene TRBV5-1; D might be TRBD1 (5 bases). The CDR3 runs to 11 residues. Germline V lookup: CDR1 SGHRS, CDR2 YFSETQ. V lost 0 bases and J lost 8, with 5 bases in between.

This clone was observed many times. The chain carries TRBV6-1 and TRBJ2-3; possibly TRBD2 for D (5 bases). Germline CDR1 and CDR2: MNHNS and SASEGT. The CDR3 sequence is 15 residues long. V gave up 1 base and J gave up 0 bases, with 8 bases separating them. DNA for the CDR3: TGTGCCAGCAGTGAAGTGACGGGGAGCACAGATACGCAGTATTTT. It encodes CASSEVTGSTDTQYF.

The chain links TRBV12-3 or TRBV12-4 to TRBJ1-3; 7 nucleotides align to TRBD1. J was trimmed by 8 bases and V by 8 bases; bases with no gene match: 9. This CDR3 spans 13 amino acids. The CDR3 reads CASRKQGIDTIYF. Here the CDR3 DNA reads TGTGCCAGCCGAAAACAGGGGATCGACACCATATATTTT.

This chain joins TRBV3-1 (or the pseudogene TRBV3-2) and TRBJ1-5; D is uncertain. The CDR3 covers 12 residues. V gave up 3 bases and J gave up 9 bases, with 9 bases separating them. The V gene's germline CDR1 is LGHDT and CDR2 YNNKEL (reference sequence). The CDR3 DNA is TGTGCCAGCAGCCACCAGGAGGGGCCCCAGCATTTT. This encodes CASSHQEGPQHF.

The chain combines TRBV6-5 with TRBJ2-3, with 10 nucleotides matching TRBD2. This CDR3 contains 15 residues. Trimming removed 6 bases from V and 5 bases from J; junction bases left unmatched: 8. CDR1 and CDR2 (germline): MNHEY, SVGAGI. This chain's CDR3 is CASRRTGTSVDTQYF. The CDR3 nucleotides read TGTGCCAGCAGACGTACCGGGACTAGCGTAGATACGCAGTATTTT.

This chain links TRBV5-4 with TRBJ2-2; D remains unclear. The germline CDR1 and CDR2 sequences are SGHNT and YYREEE (reference sequence). This CDR3 is built from 15 residues. V shed 1 base and J shed 1 base, with 8 bases lying between them. The CDR3 loop is CASSLWALNTGELFF. The CDR3 DNA reads as TGTGCCAGCAGCTTGTGGGCCTTGAACACCGGGGAGCTGTTTTTT.

The V and J genes are TRBV15 and TRBJ2-6; D is perhaps TRBD2 (5 bases). Trimming shortened V by 1 base and J by 2 bases, and 15 bases separated the two germline ends. Germline V gene data show CDR1 as LNHNV and CDR2 as YYDKDF (reference sequence). The CDR3 runs 18 residues. CDR3 in amino acids: CATSRVKGANAGANVLTF. Here the CDR3 DNA reads TGTGCCACCAGCAGAGTGAAGGGAGCTAATGCTGGGGCCAACGTCCTGACTTTC.

This clone was seen only a few times. The V and J genes are TRBV28 and TRBJ1-2, with TRBD1 matching over 9 bases. Per the germline V gene, CDR1 is MDHEN and CDR2 is SYDVKM. V was clipped by 1 base and J by 1 base; unmatched bases: 4. The CDR3 runs to 16 residues. CDR3 sequence reads: CASSLLQGAGNYGYTF. The CDR3 bases are TGTGCCAGCAGTTTATTACAGGGGGCGGGTAACTATGGCTACACCTTC.

V gene TRBV28 combines with J gene TRBJ1-2; D is ambiguous. The CDR3 runs to 13 residues. V was clipped by 3 bases and J by 4 bases, with 9 bases between them. Germline CDR1 and CDR2: MDHEN and SYDVKM. As DNA, the CDR3 is TGTGCCAGCAGTTTGCAACAGCCCTATGGCTACACCTTC. Amino acid sequence: CASSLQQPYGYTF.

V gene TRBV5-4 combines with J gene TRBJ2-1; 7 nucleotides align to TRBD1. Germline CDR1 is SGHNT and CDR2 is YYREEE (reference sequence). The CDR3 runs 14 residues. The trim removed 4 bases at V and 4 bases at J, leaving 5 bases unmatched. CDR3 sequence reads: CASSGKTGYNEQFF. The CDR3 DNA reads as TGTGCCAGCAGCGGGAAGACAGGGTACAATGAGCAGTTCTTC. Full variable domain (missing parts from reference TRBV5-4 and TRBJ2-1): ETGVTQSPTHLIKTRGQQVTLRCSSQSGHNTVSWYQQALGQGPQFIFQYYREEENGRGNFPPRFSGLQFPNYSSELNVNALELDDSALYLCASSGKTGYNEQFFGPGTRLTVL.

This clone has more than one count but fewer than ten. The chain has TRBV5-4 and TRBJ2-5, with D perhaps TRBD2 (6 bases). The germline CDR1 and CDR2 sequences are SGHNT and YYREEE (reference sequence). This CDR3 has 13 amino acids. Trimming shortened V by 4 bases and J by 5 bases, and 12 bases separated the two germline ends. CDR3 DNA: TGTGCCAGCAGCGGGGACTGGGGGGAGACCCAGTACTTC. Protein sequence: CASSGDWGETQYF.

The chain recombines TRBV10-2 with TRBJ2-1; 9 bases agree with TRBD1. The ends lost 6 bases at V and 9 bases at J; junction bases unmatched: 15. This CDR3 comprises 16 residues. The germline CDR1 and CDR2 sequences are WSHSY and SAAADI. The CDR3 nucleotides are TGCGCCAGCAGCGACACCGGGACAGGGTACCCTGGTGAGCAGTTCTTC. It is translated as CASSDTGTGYPGEQFF.

V is TRBV12-5 and J is TRBJ2-5; D might be TRBD2 (5 bases). The V and J ends lost 7 bases and 5 bases respectively, with 20 bases between them. The CDR3 has 15 residues. The germline V gene encodes CDR1 LGHNT and CDR2 FRNRAP. The CDR3 sequence: CASAPPSPGGETQYF. The CDR3 coding sequence is TGTGCTAGTGCCCCCCCCTCCCCAGGCGGGGAGACCCAGTACTTC.

V and J are TRBV5-1 and TRBJ2-7, with D tentatively TRBD1 (6 bases). CDR1 and CDR2 from the germline V gene are SGHRS and YFSETQ. Between the trimmed V and J ends, which lost 1 base and 6 bases, there was a span of 8 bases. The CDR3 has 12 amino acids. The CDR3 DNA follows: TGCGCCAGCAGCTTGAGGGGGATCGAGCAGTACTTC. This encodes CASSLRGIEQYF.

This chain links TRBV6-5 with TRBJ1-5; 11 bases agree with TRBD1. The J segment lost 6 bases and the V segment lost 6 bases, leaving 4 bases of the junction unmatched. Germline V gives CDR1 MNHEY, CDR2 SVGAGI. This CDR3 is built from 14 residues. The CDR3 DNA follows: TGTGCCAGCAGCCCGGACAGGGGGCTTCAGCCCCAGCATTTT. Residues: CASSPDRGLQPQHF.

This rearrangement joins TRBV2 to TRBJ1-2, with 7 bases aligning to TRBD1. The V segment lost 6 bases and the J segment 4 bases; nucleotides outside the gene matches: 11. From germline, CDR1 is SNHLY and CDR2 FYNNEI. The CDR3 runs 15 residues. CDR3 DNA: TGTGCCAGCAGGGACCCTAGGGGGCCTGCCTATGGCTACACCTTC. It yields the protein CASRDPRGPAYGYTF.

This chain links TRBV11-3 with TRBJ2-7; 8 bases are shared with TRBD1. Trimming removed 5 bases from V and 6 bases from J; junction bases left unmatched: 9. This CDR3 is 14 amino acids long. CDR1 and CDR2 (germline): SGHNT, YENEEA. Here the CDR3 reads CASSTTGVRGEQYF. CDR3 bases: TGTGCCAGCAGCACGACAGGGGTACGTGGCGAGCAGTACTTC.

This sequence joins TRBV19 and TRBJ1-4; D is perhaps TRBD1 (6 bases). V dropped 7 bases and J dropped 0 bases, with 12 bases sitting between them. This CDR3 contains 15 residues. Looked up from germline, CDR1 is LNHDA and CDR2 is SQIVND (reference sequence). The CDR3 bases are TGTGCCAGTATTGATACAGGGACAACTAATGAAAAACTGTTTTTT. Translating gives CASIDTGTTNEKLFF. The full variable domain, its missing parts supplied by reference TRBV19 and TRBJ1-4, is DGGITQSPKYLFRKEGQNVTLSCEQNLNHDAMYWYRQDPGQGLRLIYYSQIVNDFQKGDIAEGYSVSREKKESFPLTVTSAQKNPTAFYLCASIDTGTTNEKLFFGSGTQLSVL.

This chain connects TRBV10-3 to TRBJ2-7, with a tentative D call TRBD2 (5 bases). The CDR3 length is 14 residues. Germline CDR1 is ENHRY and CDR2 is SYGVKD. V was clipped by 6 bases and J by 0 bases, with 12 bases between them. The CDR3 sequence: CAISGGQSSYEQYF. In DNA form, the CDR3 reads TGTGCCATCAGCGGAGGCCAAAGCTCCTACGAGCAGTACTTC.

The rearrangement uses TRBV19 and TRBJ1-6; TRBD1 agrees at 8 bases. The CDR3 loop spans 13 amino acids. J was trimmed by 8 bases and V by 7 bases; bases with no gene match: 4. CDR1 and CDR2 from the germline V gene are LNHDA and SQIVND (reference sequence). The CDR3 is CASTTGVYSPLHF. As DNA, the CDR3 is TGTGCCAGTACGACAGGGGTTTATTCACCCCTCCACTTT. Full variable domain (missing parts from reference TRBV19 and TRBJ1-6): DGGITQSPKYLFRKEGQNVTLSCEQNLNHDAMYWYRQDPGQGLRLIYYSQIVNDFQKGDIAEGYSVSREKKESFPLTVTSAQKNPTAFYLCASTTGVYSPLHFGNGTRLTVT.

This sequence joins TRBV7-3 and TRBJ2-2; D call uncertain. The length of the CDR3 is 14 residues. Trimming cost V 7 bases and J 2 bases, with 11 bases left between them. Germline V lookup: CDR1 SGHTA, CDR2 FQGTGA. CDR3 nucleotides: TGTGCCAGCATGAAAAGCATAAACACCGGGGAGCTGTTTTTT. Protein sequence: CASMKSINTGELFF.